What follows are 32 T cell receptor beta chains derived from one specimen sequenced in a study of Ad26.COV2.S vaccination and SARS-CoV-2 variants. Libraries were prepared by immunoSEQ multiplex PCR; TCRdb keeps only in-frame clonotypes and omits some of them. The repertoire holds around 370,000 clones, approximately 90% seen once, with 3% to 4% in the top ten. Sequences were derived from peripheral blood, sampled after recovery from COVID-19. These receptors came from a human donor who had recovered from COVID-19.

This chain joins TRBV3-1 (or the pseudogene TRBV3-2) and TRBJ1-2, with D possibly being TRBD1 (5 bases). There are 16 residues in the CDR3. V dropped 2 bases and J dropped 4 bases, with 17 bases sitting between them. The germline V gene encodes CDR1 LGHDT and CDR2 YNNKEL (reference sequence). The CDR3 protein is CASSQSTGGAVYGYTF. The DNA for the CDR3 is TGTGCCAGCAGCCAATCCACTGGAGGGGCGGTCTATGGCTACACCTTC.

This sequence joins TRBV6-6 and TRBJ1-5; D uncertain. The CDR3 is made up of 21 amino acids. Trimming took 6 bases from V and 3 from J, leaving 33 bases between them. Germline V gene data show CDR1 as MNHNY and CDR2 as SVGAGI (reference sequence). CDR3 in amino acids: CASSGIAWASLSVPFNQPQHF. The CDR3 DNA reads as TGTGCCAGCAGCGGAATAGCGTGGGCCTCCTTATCCGTTCCCTTCAATCAGCCCCAGCATTTT.

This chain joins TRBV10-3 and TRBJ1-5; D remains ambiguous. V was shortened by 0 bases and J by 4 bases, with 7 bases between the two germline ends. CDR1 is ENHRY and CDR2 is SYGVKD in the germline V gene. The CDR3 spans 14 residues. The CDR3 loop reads CAISESGSNQPQHF. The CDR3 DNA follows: TGTGCCATCAGTGAGTCGGGATCGAATCAGCCCCAGCATTTT.

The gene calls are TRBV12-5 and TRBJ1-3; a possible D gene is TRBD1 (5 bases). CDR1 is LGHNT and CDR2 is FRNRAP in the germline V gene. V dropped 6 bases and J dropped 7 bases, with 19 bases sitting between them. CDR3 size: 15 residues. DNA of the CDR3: TGTGCTAGTGGACGAGGGACGGGAGGGGCGAACACCATATATTTT. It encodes CASGRGTGGANTIYF.

DNA of the CDR3: TGTGCCAGCAGCCCCGGGACTACCCTCGAGCAGTACTTC. Translation gives CASSPGTTLEQYF. This sequence joins TRBV7-2 and TRBJ2-7; 7 bases fit TRBD2. Germline CDR1 SGHTA, CDR2 FQGNSA. Trimming took 5 bases from V and 6 from J; bases not matched to a gene: 7. The length of the CDR3 is 13 residues.

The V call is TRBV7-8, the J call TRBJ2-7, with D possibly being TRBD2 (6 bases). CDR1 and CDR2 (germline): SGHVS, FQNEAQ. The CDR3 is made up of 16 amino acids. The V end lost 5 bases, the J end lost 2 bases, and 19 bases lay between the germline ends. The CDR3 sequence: CASSQLGTSDPYEQYF. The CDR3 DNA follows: TGTGCCAGCAGCCAACTTGGGACTTCAGATCCCTACGAGCAGTACTTC. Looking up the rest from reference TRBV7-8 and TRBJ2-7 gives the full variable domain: GAGVSQSPRYKVAKRGQDVALRCDPISGHVSLFWYQQALGQGPEFLTYFQNEAQLDKSGLPSDRFFAERPEGSVSTLKIQRTQQEDSAVYLCASSQLGTSDPYEQYFGPGTRLTVT.

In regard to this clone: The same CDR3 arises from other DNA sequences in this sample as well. CDR3 bases: TGCGCCAGCAGCCTGGACCCAAACACTGAAGCTTTCTTT. Translating it yields CASSLDPNTEAFF. The rearrangement uses TRBV5-1 and TRBJ1-1; D remains ambiguous. Germline values: CDR1 SGHRS, CDR2 YFSETQ. Trimming pared 4 bases from V and 2 bases from J, leaving 9 bases between. This CDR3 spans 13 amino acids.

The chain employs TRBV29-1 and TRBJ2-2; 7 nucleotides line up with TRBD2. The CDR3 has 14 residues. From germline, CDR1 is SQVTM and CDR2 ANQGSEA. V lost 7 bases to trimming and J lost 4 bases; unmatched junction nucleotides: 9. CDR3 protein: CSAVAGRGTGELFF. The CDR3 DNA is TGCAGCGCAGTAGCGGGCCGCGGCACCGGGGAGCTGTTTTTT.

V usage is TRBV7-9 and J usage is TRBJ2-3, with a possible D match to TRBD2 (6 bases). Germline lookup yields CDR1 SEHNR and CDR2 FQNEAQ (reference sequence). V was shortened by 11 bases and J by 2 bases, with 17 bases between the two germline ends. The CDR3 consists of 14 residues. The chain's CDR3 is CAASGTPSTDTQYF. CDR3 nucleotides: TGTGCCGCGTCGGGGACTCCTTCCACAGATACGCAGTATTTT.

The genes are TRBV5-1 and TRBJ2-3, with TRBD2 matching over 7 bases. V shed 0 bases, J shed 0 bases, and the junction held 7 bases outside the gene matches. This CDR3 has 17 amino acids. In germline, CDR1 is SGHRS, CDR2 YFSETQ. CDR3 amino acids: CASSLALVGGSTDTQYF. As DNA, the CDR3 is TGCGCCAGCAGCTTGGCCCTAGTGGGGGGGAGCACAGATACGCAGTATTTT.

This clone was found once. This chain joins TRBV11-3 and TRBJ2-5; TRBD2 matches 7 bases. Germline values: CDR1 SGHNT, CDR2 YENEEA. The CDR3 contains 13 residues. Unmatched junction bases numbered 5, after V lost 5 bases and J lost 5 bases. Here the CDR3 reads CASSASGVETQYF. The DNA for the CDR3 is TGTGCCAGCAGCGCGAGCGGGGTGGAGACCCAGTACTTC.

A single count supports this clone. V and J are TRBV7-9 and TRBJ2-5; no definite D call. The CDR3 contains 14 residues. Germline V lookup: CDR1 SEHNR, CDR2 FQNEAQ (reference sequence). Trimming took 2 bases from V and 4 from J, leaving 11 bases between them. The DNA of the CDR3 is TGTGCCAGCAGCTTACTTAACTCGAGAGAGACCCAGTACTTC. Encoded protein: CASSLLNSRETQYF.

The CDR3 reads CASRTLRSQNTEAFF. The CDR3 DNA is TGTGCCAGCAGGACTTTAAGGAGCCAAAACACTGAAGCTTTCTTT. The chain combines TRBV6-5 with TRBJ1-1; no clear D. In germline, CDR1 is MNHEY, CDR2 SVGAGI. Trimming took off 6 bases at V and 2 bases at J, with 16 bases between the two ends. The CDR3 is 15 amino acids.

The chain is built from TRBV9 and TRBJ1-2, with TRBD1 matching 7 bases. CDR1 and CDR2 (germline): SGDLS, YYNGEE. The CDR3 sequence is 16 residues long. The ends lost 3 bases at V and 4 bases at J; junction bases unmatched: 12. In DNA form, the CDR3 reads TGTGCCAGCAGCGAGGCCGTAGGGGGCTCCGGCTATGGCTACACCTTC. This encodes CASSEAVGGSGYGYTF.

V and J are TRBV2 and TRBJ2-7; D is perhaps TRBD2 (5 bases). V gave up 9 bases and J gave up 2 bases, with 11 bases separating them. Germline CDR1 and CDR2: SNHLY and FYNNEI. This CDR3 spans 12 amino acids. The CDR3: CASADSPYEQYF. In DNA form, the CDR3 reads TGTGCCAGTGCGGACTCTCCCTACGAGCAGTACTTC.

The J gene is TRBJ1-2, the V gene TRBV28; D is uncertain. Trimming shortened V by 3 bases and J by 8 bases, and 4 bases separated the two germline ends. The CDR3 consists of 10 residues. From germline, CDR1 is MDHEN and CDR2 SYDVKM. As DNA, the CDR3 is TGTGCCAGCAGTTTTAGAGGCTACACCTTC. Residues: CASSFRGYTF.

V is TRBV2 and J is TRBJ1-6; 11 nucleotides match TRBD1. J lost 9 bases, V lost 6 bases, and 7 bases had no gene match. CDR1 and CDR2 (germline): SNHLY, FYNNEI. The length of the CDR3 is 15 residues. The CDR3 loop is CASSVRGTGGSPLHF. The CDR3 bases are TGTGCCAGCAGCGTTAGGGGGACAGGGGGTTCACCCCTCCACTTT. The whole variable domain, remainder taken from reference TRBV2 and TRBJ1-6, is EPEVTQTPSHQVTQMGQEVILRCVPISNHLYFYWYRQILGQKVEFLVSFYNNEISEKSEIFDDQFSVERPDGSNFTLKIRSTKLEDSAMYFCASSVRGTGGSPLHFGNGTRLTVT.

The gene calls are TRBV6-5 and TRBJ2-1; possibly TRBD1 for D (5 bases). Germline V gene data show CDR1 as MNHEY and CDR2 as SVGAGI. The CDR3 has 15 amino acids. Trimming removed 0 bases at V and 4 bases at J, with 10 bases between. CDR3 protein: CASSYSRQGYNEQFF. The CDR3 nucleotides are TGTGCCAGCAGTTACTCGAGGCAGGGTTACAATGAGCAGTTCTTC.

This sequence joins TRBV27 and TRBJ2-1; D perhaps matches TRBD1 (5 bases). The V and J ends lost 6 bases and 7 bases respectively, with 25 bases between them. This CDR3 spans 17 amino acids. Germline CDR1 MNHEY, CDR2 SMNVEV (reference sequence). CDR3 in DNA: TGTGCCAGCAGCCTAAGTCCCCCAGGGTTGACCGGGAATGAGCAGTTCTTC. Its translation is CASSLSPPGLTGNEQFF.

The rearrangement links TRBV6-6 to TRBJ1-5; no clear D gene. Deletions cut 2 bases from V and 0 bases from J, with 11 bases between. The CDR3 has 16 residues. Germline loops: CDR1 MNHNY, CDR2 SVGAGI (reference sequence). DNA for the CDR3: TGTGCCAGCAGTTACCTGGGGTGGGATAGCAATCAGCCCCAGCATTTT. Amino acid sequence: CASSYLGWDSNQPQHF.

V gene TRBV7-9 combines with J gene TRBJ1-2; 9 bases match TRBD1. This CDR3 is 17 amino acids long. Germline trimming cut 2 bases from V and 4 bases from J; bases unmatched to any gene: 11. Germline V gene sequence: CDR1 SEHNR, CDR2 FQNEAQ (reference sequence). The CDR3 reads CASSLFPRTGGGYGYTF. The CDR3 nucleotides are TGTGCCAGCAGCTTATTCCCCCGAACAGGGGGCGGCTATGGCTACACCTTC.

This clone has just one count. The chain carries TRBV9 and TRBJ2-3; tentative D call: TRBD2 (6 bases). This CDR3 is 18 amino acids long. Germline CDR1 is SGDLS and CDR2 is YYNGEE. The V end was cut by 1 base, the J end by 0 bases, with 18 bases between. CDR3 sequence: CASSVSLTYRESTDTQYF. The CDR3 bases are TGTGCCAGCAGCGTAAGTCTCACATACCGGGAGAGCACAGATACGCAGTATTTT.

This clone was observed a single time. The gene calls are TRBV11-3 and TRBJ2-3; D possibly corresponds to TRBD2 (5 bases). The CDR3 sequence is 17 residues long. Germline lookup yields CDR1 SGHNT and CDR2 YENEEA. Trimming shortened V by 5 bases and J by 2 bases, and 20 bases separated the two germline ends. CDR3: CASSSSPASSHTDTQYF. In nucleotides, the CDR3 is TGTGCCAGCAGCAGTTCCCCCGCTAGCAGTCACACAGATACGCAGTATTTT. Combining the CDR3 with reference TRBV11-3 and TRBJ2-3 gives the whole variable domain EAGVVQSPRYKIIEKKQPVAFWCNPISGHNTLYWYLQNLGQGPELLIRYENEEAVDDSQLPKDRFSAERLKGVDSTLKIQPAELGDSAVYLCASSSSPASSHTDTQYFGPGTRLTVL.

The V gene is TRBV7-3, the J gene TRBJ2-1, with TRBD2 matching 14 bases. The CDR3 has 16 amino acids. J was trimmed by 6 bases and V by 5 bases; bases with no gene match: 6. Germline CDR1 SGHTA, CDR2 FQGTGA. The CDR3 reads CASSVTSGGALNEQFF. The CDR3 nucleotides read TGTGCCAGCAGCGTGACTAGCGGGGGGGCACTCAATGAGCAGTTCTTC.

CDR3 residues: CASNRGGAFYNEQFF. The CDR3 DNA reads TGTGCCAGCAACAGAGGCGGGGCTTTCTACAATGAGCAGTTCTTC. The chain carries TRBV2 and TRBJ2-1; D possibly corresponds to TRBD2 (6 bases). CDR1 is SNHLY, CDR2 FYNNEI, per germline. This CDR3 comprises 15 residues. With 7 bases removed from V and 3 bases from J, the gap between germline ends came to 16 bases. Together with reference TRBV2 and TRBJ2-1, the CDR3 gives the full variable domain: EPEVTQTPSHQVTQMGQEVILRCVPISNHLYFYWYRQILGQKVEFLVSFYNNEISEKSEIFDDQFSVERPDGSNFTLKIRSTKLEDSAMYFCASNRGGAFYNEQFFGPGTRLTVL.

DNA of the CDR3: TGTGCCATCAGTGGGGGTGCGACAGGGCAACCTTCCTACGAGCAGTACTTC. It yields the protein CAISGGATGQPSYEQYF. The chain employs TRBV10-3 and TRBJ2-7; 7 nucleotides agree with TRBD1. This CDR3 region has 17 residues. Trimming removed 4 bases from V and 1 base from J; junction bases left unmatched: 13. CDR1 is ENHRY and CDR2 is SYGVKD in the germline V gene.

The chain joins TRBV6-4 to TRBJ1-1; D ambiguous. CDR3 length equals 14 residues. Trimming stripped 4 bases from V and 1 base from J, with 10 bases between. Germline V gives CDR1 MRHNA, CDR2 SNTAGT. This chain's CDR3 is CASSVSDANTEAFF. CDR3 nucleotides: TGTGCCAGCAGTGTATCCGATGCGAACACTGAAGCTTTCTTT.

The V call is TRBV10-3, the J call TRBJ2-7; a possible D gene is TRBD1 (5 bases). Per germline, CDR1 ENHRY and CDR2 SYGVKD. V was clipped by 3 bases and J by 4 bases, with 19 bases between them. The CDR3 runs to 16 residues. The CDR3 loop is CAISDRTLVPFYEQYF. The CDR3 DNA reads TGTGCCATCAGTGATCGGACACTTGTCCCCTTTTACGAGCAGTACTTC.

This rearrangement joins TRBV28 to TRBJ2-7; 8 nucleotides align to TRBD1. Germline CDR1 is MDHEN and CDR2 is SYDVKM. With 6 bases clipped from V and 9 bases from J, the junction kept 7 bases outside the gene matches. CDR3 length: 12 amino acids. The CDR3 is CASSVGQAGQYF. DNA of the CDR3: TGTGCCAGCAGCGTGGGACAGGCAGGGCAGTACTTC.

DNA of the CDR3: TGTGCCAGCTCATCAGTCAACGGGGCGGCTGAAAAACTGTTTTTT. Its protein product is CASSSVNGAAEKLFF. The chain combines TRBV18 with TRBJ1-4, with a weak D call TRBD1 (5 bases). Germline V lookup: CDR1 KGHSH, CDR2 LQKENI. This CDR3 is built from 15 residues. V was shortened by 5 bases and J by 7 bases, with 17 bases between the two germline ends. The variable domain in full, with the rest retrieved from reference TRBV18 and TRBJ1-4, is NAGVMQNPRHLVRRRGQEARLRCSPMKGHSHVYWYRQLPEEGLKFMVYLQKENIIDESGMPKERFSAEFPKEGPSILRIQQVVRGDSAAYFCASSSVNGAAEKLFFGSGTQLSVL.

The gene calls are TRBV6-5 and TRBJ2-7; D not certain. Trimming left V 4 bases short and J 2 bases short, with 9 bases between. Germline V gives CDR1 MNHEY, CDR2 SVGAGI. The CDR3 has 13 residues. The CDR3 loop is CASSSGRPYEQYF. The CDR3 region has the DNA TGTGCCAGCAGTTCGGGCAGGCCCTACGAGCAGTACTTC.

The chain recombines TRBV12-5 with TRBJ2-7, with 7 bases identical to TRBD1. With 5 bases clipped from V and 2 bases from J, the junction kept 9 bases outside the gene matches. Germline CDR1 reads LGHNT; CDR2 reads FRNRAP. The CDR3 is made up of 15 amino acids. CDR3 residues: CASGKGQATTYEQYF. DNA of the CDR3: TGTGCTAGTGGTAAAGGACAGGCTACCACCTACGAGCAGTACTTC. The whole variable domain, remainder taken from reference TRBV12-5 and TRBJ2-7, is DARVTQTPRHKVTEMGQEVTMRCQPILGHNTVFWYRQTMMQGLELLAYFRNRAPLDDSGMPKDRFSAEMPDATLATLKIQPSEPRDSAVYFCASGKGQATTYEQYFGPGTRLTVT.